This TCR beta chain was observed in a study of blood T cell repertoires in COVID-19. Study processing details: Cell counts per sample came from amplifying reference gene primers. Clones were sequenced by immunoSEQ multiplex PCR, and TCRdb holds only the in-frame ones, with some missing. That table gives V, J and clone size, and the DNA gave D and trimming. The table lists approximately 270,000 clones, approximately 84% of them singletons. There are 16 residues in the CDR3. Germline CDR1 and CDR2: KGHSH and LQKENI. With 3 bases removed from V and 3 bases from J, the gap between germline ends came to 15 bases. Recovered status applied to Cohort 3 donors who had two consecutive negative PCRs. It also applied to those with clearance or with symptom resolution.

Sequencing input: PBMCs or T cells enriched from blood (not recorded which). This sequence originates from a man aged 40-49 years who had recovered from COVID-19. This sequence joins TRBV18 and TRBJ1-3; D remains ambiguous. The CDR3 bases are TGTGCCAGCTCACCGGGCCAGGTCTCGGATGGAAACACCATATATTTT. Residues: CASSPGQVSDGNTIYF.